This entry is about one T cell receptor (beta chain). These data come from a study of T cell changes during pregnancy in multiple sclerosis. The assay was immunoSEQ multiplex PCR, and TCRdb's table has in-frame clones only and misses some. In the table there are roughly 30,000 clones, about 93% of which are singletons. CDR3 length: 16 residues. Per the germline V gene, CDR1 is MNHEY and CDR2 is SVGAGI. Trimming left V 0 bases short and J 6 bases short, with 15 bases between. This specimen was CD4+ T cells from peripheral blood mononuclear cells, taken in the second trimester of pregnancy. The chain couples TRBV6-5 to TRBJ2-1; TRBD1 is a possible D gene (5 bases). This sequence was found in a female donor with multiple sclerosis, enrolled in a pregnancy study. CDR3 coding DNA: TGTGCCAGCAGTTACTCGAGGCCAGGGTCAGGCAATGAGCAGTTCTTC. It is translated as CASSYSRPGSGNEQFF.